This is a list of T cell receptor beta chains from one sample in a study of cytomegalovirus exposure and HLA in healthy donors. Some clones are missing from TCRdb's copy, which holds only in-frame ones; the method was immunoSEQ multiplex PCR. The sample includes about 200,000 clones, over 65% seen only once; the top ten take 0.098%. The sequencing input was PBMCs. The receptors shown here come from a boy between 2 and 10 years old in good health and CMV-seronegative. Each CDR3 is given with its conserved first and last residue. Each record gives: V gene, J gene, D gene, clone size, CDR3 protein, CDR3 DNA. A D gene is named only where the DNA matches it firmly. The size entry is marked missing in some rows and otherwise reads once, few, many or a size class.

>TRBV5-1|TRBJ1-1|TRBD1|-
CASSPNRGSEAFF
TGCGCCAGCAGCCCAAACAGGGGATCTGAAGCTTTCTTT
>TRBV27|TRBJ2-3|-|-
CATLNSDTQYF
TGTGCCACCCTCAATAGCGATACGCAGTATTTT
>TRBV16|TRBJ2-1|-|few
CASSQLQGNEQFF
TGTGCCAGCAGCCAATTGCAGGGGAATGAGCAGTTCTTC
>TRBV7-9|TRBJ1-1|-|-
CAIDSRERQARTEAFF
TGTGCCATCGATTCCCGCGAAAGACAGGCCCGCACTGAAGCTTTCTTT
>TRBV5-1|TRBJ2-3|TRBD1|-
CASSLFRGRPTDTQYF
TGCGCCAGCAGCTTGTTCAGGGGGCGGCCCACAGATACGCAGTATTTT
>TRBV6-1|TRBJ2-3|TRBD2|once
CASSEWRGSTDTQYF
TGTGCCAGCAGTGAATGGCGGGGGAGCACAGATACGCAGTATTTT
>TRBV18|TRBJ1-2|TRBD1|-
CASSPLDLQGTNYGYTF
TGTGCCAGCTCACCACTCGATTTACAGGGGACGAACTATGGCTACACCTTC
>TRBV18|TRBJ2-5|-|-
CASSPRENQETQYF
TGTGCCAGCTCACCAAGGGAGAACCAAGAGACCCAGTACTTC
>TRBV9|TRBJ1-5|TRBD1|-
CASSESGQGNQPQHF
TGTGCCAGCAGCGAAAGTGGACAGGGCAATCAGCCCCAGCATTTT
>TRBV9|TRBJ2-3|TRBD2|-
CASSFGTSGSDTQYF
TGTGCCAGCAGCTTCGGGACTAGCGGCTCCGATACGCAGTATTTT
>TRBV11-3|TRBJ1-4|-|few
CASSRSFGEKLFF
TGTGCCAGCAGCCGGAGTTTCGGTGAAAAACTGTTTTTT
>TRBV29-1|TRBJ2-5|-|once
CSAGGTETQYF
TGCAGCGCCGGGGGAACGGAGACCCAGTACTTC
>TRBV27|TRBJ2-7|-|-
CASSFSLLYEQYF
TGTGCCAGCAGTTTTAGCCTCCTCTACGAGCAGTACTTC
>TRBV6-1|TRBJ2-3|-|-
CASSARGTAGDTQYF
TGTGCCAGCAGTGCGCGCGGGACAGCCGGGGATACGCAGTATTTT
>TRBV19|TRBJ2-5|-|-
CASSIQKTGRETQYF
TGTGCCAGTAGTATACAAAAGACAGGCCGGGAGACCCAGTACTTC
>TRBV27|TRBJ2-5|-|-
CASRNRVGETQYF
TGTGCCAGCAGGAACAGGGTAGGGGAGACCCAGTACTTC
>TRBV13|TRBJ2-3|TRBD2|-
CASSLMGGGTDTQYF
TGTGCCAGCAGCTTAATGGGGGGGGGCACAGATACGCAGTATTTT
>TRBV7-9|TRBJ2-7|-|-
CASSYSSYEQYF
TGTGCCAGCAGCTACTCTTCCTACGAGCAGTACTTC
>TRBV7-9|TRBJ1-1|-|few
CASSLGFLGRKDTEAFF
TGTGCCAGCAGCTTAGGATTTTTGGGCCGGAAGGACACTGAAGCTTTCTTT
>TRBV7-3|TRBJ2-1|TRBD2|-
CASSPGGPSYNEQFF
TGTGCCAGCAGCCCGGGGGGTCCTTCCTACAATGAGCAGTTCTTC
>TRBV6-5|TRBJ2-7|-|-
CASRQGTYEQYF
TGTGCCAGCAGACAGGGAACCTACGAGCAGTACTTC
>TRBV19|TRBJ2-7|TRBD1|-
CASSIDRGLSYEQYF
TGTGCCAGTAGTATAGACAGGGGGCTGTCCTACGAGCAGTACTTC
>TRBV13|TRBJ2-3|TRBD2|-
CASSSGTSGAPIITDTQYF
TGTGCCAGCAGCTCCGGGACTAGCGGGGCTCCCATAATCACAGATACGCAGTATTTT
>TRBV29-1|TRBJ2-7|-|-
CSVGAGIHEQYF
TGCAGCGTTGGGGCAGGGATCCACGAGCAGTACTTC
>TRBV9|TRBJ2-1|TRBD1|-
CASSTTGGSYNEQFF
TGTGCCAGCAGCACCACAGGGGGCTCCTACAATGAGCAGTTCTTC
>TRBV20-1|TRBJ2-7|-|-
CSAPRMREQYF
TGCAGTGCTCCTAGGATGAGGGAGCAGTACTTC
>TRBV7-2|TRBJ1-1|TRBD1|-
CASSLQGGTEAFF
TGTGCCAGCAGCTTACAGGGGGGCACTGAAGCTTTCTTT
>TRBV18|TRBJ1-5|-|-
CASSPGRDQPQHF
TGTGCCAGCTCACCGGGGAGAGATCAGCCCCAGCATTTT
>TRBV7-9|TRBJ2-3|-|-
CASRPAHREHSTDTQYF
TGTGCCAGCAGACCAGCCCACAGGGAGCATAGCACAGATACGCAGTATTTT
>TRBV6-5|TRBJ2-2|-|-
CASSSQGIGNAGELFF
TGTGCCAGCAGTTCGCAGGGAATAGGGAATGCCGGGGAGCTGTTTTTT
>TRBV19|TRBJ2-1|TRBD1|-
CASVRQGAYNEQFF
TGTGCCAGTGTCCGGCAGGGGGCTTACAATGAGCAGTTCTTC
>TRBV6-1|TRBJ1-5|-|-
CASSLERYSNQPQHF
TGTGCCAGCAGCCTAGAACGGTATAGCAATCAGCCCCAGCATTTT
>TRBV7-2|TRBJ2-3|-|-
CASSLRLGRVGTDTQYF
TGTGCCAGCAGCTTACGGTTAGGGCGGGTCGGCACAGATACGCAGTATTTT
>TRBV7-2|TRBJ2-4|TRBD2|once
CASSLGPPAGGENIQYF
TGTGCCAGCAGCTTAGGCCCGCCAGCGGGGGGAGAAAACATTCAGTACTTC
>TRBV19|TRBJ2-7|-|-
CASSESRGFYEQYF
TGTGCCAGTAGTGAGTCTCGGGGGTTCTACGAGCAGTACTTC
>TRBV15|TRBJ2-7|-|-
CATSRAPRGGSYEQYF
TGTGCCACCAGCAGAGCCCCAAGAGGGGGATCCTACGAGCAGTACTTC
>TRBV6-5|TRBJ2-3|-|-
CASSYRGIHTDTQYF
TGTGCCAGCAGTTACAGGGGGATCCACACAGATACGCAGTATTTT
>TRBV19|TRBJ2-7|-|-
CASSTRQEQQYF
TGTGCCAGTAGTACACGACAGGAACAGCAGTACTTC
>TRBV9|TRBJ2-1|TRBD1|-
CASSVISSSWTGSDEQFF
TGTGCCAGCAGCGTCATATCCTCGTCTTGGACAGGGTCGGATGAGCAGTTCTTC
>TRBV9|TRBJ2-1|-|-
CASSVGPNRDNEQFF
TGTGCCAGCAGCGTAGGGCCCAACAGGGACAATGAGCAGTTCTTC
>TRBV6-1|TRBJ2-7|-|-
CASPSPRSYEQYF
TGTGCCAGCCCGTCGCCTAGATCCTACGAGCAGTACTTC
>TRBV6-1|TRBJ2-1|TRBD1|-
CASSSYRGDNEQFF
TGTGCCAGCAGCTCATACAGGGGAGACAATGAGCAGTTCTTC
>TRBV7-6|TRBJ2-7|TRBD1|-
CASSLVVPGTGGLYEQYF
TGTGCCAGCAGCTTAGTGGTCCCCGGGACAGGGGGCCTTTACGAGCAGTACTTC
>TRBV7-2|TRBJ1-6|TRBD1|-
CASSQSRGSPLHF
TGTGCCAGCAGCCAAAGCAGGGGGTCACCCCTCCACTTT
>TRBV5-1|TRBJ2-3|-|-
CASSLSGISSTDTQYF
TGCGCCAGCAGCTTATCAGGGATATCTAGCACAGATACGCAGTATTTT
>TRBV5-4|TRBJ1-1|TRBD1|-
CASSRGQASEAFF
TGTGCCAGCAGCCGCGGACAGGCCTCTGAAGCTTTCTTT
>TRBV5-1|TRBJ1-4|TRBD1|-
CASSLPTGGNEKLFF
TGCGCCAGCAGCCTACCGACAGGGGGAAATGAAAAACTGTTTTTT
>TRBV20-1|TRBJ1-2|-|-
CSARQGGYTF
TGCAGTGCGAGGCAGGGCGGCTACACCTTC
>TRBV11-3|TRBJ1-1|-|-
CASSSGGNTEAFF
TGTGCCAGCAGCTCCGGGGGGAACACTGAAGCTTTCTTT
>TRBV6-5|TRBJ1-1|TRBD1|-
CASSPGQPEAFF
TGTGCCAGCAGTCCGGGACAGCCTGAAGCTTTCTTT
>TRBV7-2|TRBJ2-1|TRBD1|-
CASSLDRDRGHNEQFF
TGTGCCAGCAGCTTAGACCGGGACAGGGGGCACAATGAGCAGTTCTTC
>TRBV9|TRBJ2-7|TRBD2|-
CASSVGTSYEQYF
TGTGCCAGCAGCGTAGGGACTAGCTACGAGCAGTACTTC
>TRBV7-3|TRBJ1-1|TRBD1|-
CASAERSGTANTEAFF
TGTGCCAGCGCCGAAAGGTCCGGGACAGCCAACACTGAAGCTTTCTTT